This T cell receptor beta chain emerged from a study of shared clonotypes between healthy human individuals. Whole-study findings and limits: Non-shared clonotypes had lower generation probabilities than clonotypes shared by all four sorted-subset donors.

Assay execution took place at the deep level. Libraries were prepared by immunoSEQ multiplex PCR; TCRdb keeps only in-frame clonotypes and omits some of them. The sample has more than 2 million clones, under 97% seen once. Negatively enriched CD4+ T cells were divided by CD45RA into naive and memory. As concerns this clone: Its target is unknown.

The receptor's source is a man aged 18 to 29 in good health. Sequenced material: naive CD4+ T cells sorted from blood. Subset indicated: CD45RA+ positively selected.

CDR3 nucleotides: TGTGCCATCAGTGACACAGGGGGCAGGCAGAACACTGAAGCTTTCTTT. Residues: CAISDTGGRQNTEAFF. The chain carries TRBV10-3 and TRBJ1-1; TRBD1 matches 9 bases. V was clipped by 3 bases and J by 1 base; unmatched bases: 6. Germline V gene sequence: CDR1 ENHRY, CDR2 SYGVKD. The CDR3 is 16 residues long.